This T cell receptor (beta chain) was recovered during a study of blood T cell repertoires in COVID-19. Study-level background: Researchers got acute and convalescent COVID-19 samples from the United States, Italy and Spain.

The table came from immunoSEQ multiplex PCR; TCRdb's copy has only in-frame clones and leaves some out. The sample records approximately 150,000 clones, roughly 79% being singletons. With 3 bases removed from V and 7 bases from J, the gap between germline ends came to 15 bases. The CDR3 sequence is 13 residues long. Germline V gives CDR1 SQVTM, CDR2 ANQGSEA. The sequenced sample consisted of peripheral blood. The rearrangement uses TRBV29-1 and TRBJ1-2; the D gene is possibly TRBD1 (6 bases). The TCR was taken from a woman aged 55-75 years with acute or convalescent COVID-19. CDR3 sequence: CSVDLGGRGGYTF. CDR3 in DNA: TGCAGCGTTGATCTCGGGGGGCGGGGTGGCTACACCTTC.